This T cell receptor beta chain stems from a study of response to subunit inactivated influenza vaccine. The study's findings and limits: That few new T cells are recruited by each seasonal influenza vaccination was the authors' suggestion.

TCRdb processed the RT-PCR reads anew with MiXCR; each CDR3 protein has one entry. The sample carries a few hundred thousand distinct CDR3 sequences, over 20% recorded once. A word on this clonotype: Its antigen is not identified.

Germline CDR1 SGHAT, CDR2 FQNNGV. Trimming took off 0 bases at V and 1 base at J, with 19 bases between the two ends. CDR3 length: 19 residues. This sequence was found in a man aged 45 to 75 who received an inactivated influenza vaccine. The chain is built from TRBV11-2 and TRBJ2-1, with D possibly matching TRBD2 (7 bases). This specimen consisted of PBMCs from blood, obtained about 20 months after vaccination. The CDR3 DNA reads TGTGCCAGCAGCTTAGATGGGATGGGGGGGGGCAAGTCCTACAATGAGCAGTTCTTC. This sequence encodes CASSLDGMGGGKSYNEQFF.